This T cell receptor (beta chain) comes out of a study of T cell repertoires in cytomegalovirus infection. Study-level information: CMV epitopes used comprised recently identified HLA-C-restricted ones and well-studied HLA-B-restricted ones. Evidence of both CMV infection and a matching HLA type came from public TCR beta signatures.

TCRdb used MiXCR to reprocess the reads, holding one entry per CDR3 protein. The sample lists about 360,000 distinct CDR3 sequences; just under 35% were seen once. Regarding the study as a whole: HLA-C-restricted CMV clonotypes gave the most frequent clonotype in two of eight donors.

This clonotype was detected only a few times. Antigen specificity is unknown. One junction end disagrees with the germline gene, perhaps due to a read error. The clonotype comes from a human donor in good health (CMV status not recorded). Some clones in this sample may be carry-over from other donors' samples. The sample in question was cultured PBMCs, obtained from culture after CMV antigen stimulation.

CDR3 sequence reads: CASSSYTHGPSSSDQPQHF. DNA of the CDR3: TGTGCCAGCAGCTCCTACACACATGGGCCTTCCTCTAGCGATCAGCCCCAGCATTTT. This chain connects TRBV7-9 to TRBJ1-5; D gene unclear. Germline V gene lookup returns CDR1 SEHNR and CDR2 FQNEAQ (reference sequence). This CDR3 has 19 residues.